What follows are 19 T cell receptor beta chains derived from one specimen sequenced in a study of identical twins. Each CDR3 protein gets one entry after TCRdb re-called the 5' RACE reads with MiXCR. The profile shows around 1.7 million distinct CDR3 sequences, roughly 35% of them singletons. Sequenced sample: cord blood. The receptor set was obtained from a newborn girl in good health.

This clonotype was counted ten times or more. This chain uses TRBV7-2 with TRBJ2-7; 7 bases align to TRBD2. Germline V gene lookup returns CDR1 SGHTA and CDR2 FQGNSA. V trimming: 4 bases; J trimming: 2 bases; junction bases outside the gene matches: 5. CDR3 length equals 14 residues. The CDR3 region has the DNA TGTGCCAGCAGCTCTCGGACTAGGGCCTACGAGCAGTACTTC. Protein: CASSSRTRAYEQYF.

This clonotype was counted only a few times. The V call is TRBV28, the J call TRBJ2-2; D tentatively fits TRBD1 or TRBD2 (5 bases each). The CDR3 extends over 15 amino acids. V shed 5 bases and J shed 4 bases, with 14 bases lying between them. Germline CDR1 is MDHEN and CDR2 is SYDVKM. CDR3 sequence reads: CASSPMWGSTGELFF. The CDR3 DNA reads TGTGCCAGCAGTCCGATGTGGGGGAGCACCGGGGAGCTGTTTTTT.

This clonotype came up many times. This chain connects TRBV20-1 to TRBJ2-7, with 8 bases that match TRBD2. This CDR3 has 14 amino acids. Germline V gives CDR1 DFQATT, CDR2 SNEGSKA (reference sequence). J was trimmed by 3 bases and V by 6 bases; bases with no gene match: 10. CDR3 sequence (DNA): TGCAGTGCCCCATTGGATAGCGGGGACTACGAGCAGTACTTC. Its protein product is CSAPLDSGDYEQYF.

The V call is TRBV2, the J call TRBJ2-7; D remains unclear. CDR1 SNHLY and CDR2 FYNNEI come from the germline V gene. The V gene lost 2 bases and the J gene lost 1 base, with 9 bases spanning the gap. The CDR3 extends over 14 amino acids. The CDR3 region is CASSEPLPSYEQYF. In DNA, the CDR3 is TGTGCCAGCAGTGAACCCCTGCCATCCTACGAGCAGTACTTC.

V gene TRBV9 combines with J gene TRBJ2-1; 9 bases are shared with TRBD1. The CDR3 runs to 15 residues. Germline values: CDR1 SGDLS, CDR2 YYNGEE. The J segment lost 5 bases and the V segment lost 3 bases, leaving 6 bases of the junction unmatched. The CDR3 sequence: CASSARTGDNNEQFF. The CDR3 bases are TGTGCCAGCAGCGCAAGGACAGGGGACAACAATGAGCAGTTCTTC.

This clonotype has only a few counts. The CDR3 here is CASSGDRGSYNYGYTF. CDR3 DNA: TGCGCCAGCAGCGGGGACAGGGGTTCTTATAACTATGGCTACACCTTC. The V call is TRBV5-1, the J call TRBJ1-2, with 10 positions matching TRBD1. After removal of 4 bases from V and 1 base from J, the junction contained 7 bases not matched to a gene. This CDR3 comprises 16 residues. Germline lookup yields CDR1 SGHRS and CDR2 YFSETQ.

This chain uses TRBV28 with TRBJ2-3; D might be TRBD1 (5 bases). Trimming stripped 4 bases from V and 3 bases from J, with 26 bases between. This CDR3 is built from 19 residues. CDR1 MDHEN and CDR2 SYDVKM come from the germline V gene. In nucleotides, the CDR3 is TGTGCCAGCAGTTCCCCTCTATTCCAACGCAGGGTCGGGACAGATACGCAGTATTTT. Its protein product is CASSSPLFQRRVGTDTQYF.

This clonotype was detected a few times. The rearrangement links TRBV9 to TRBJ2-1; the match to TRBD2 covers 10 bases. Germline CDR1 reads SGDLS; CDR2 reads YYNGEE. The CDR3 totals 14 residues. V lost 4 bases, J lost 10 bases, and 8 bases stayed unmatched. The CDR3 nucleotides are TGTGCCAGCAGCCCAGGGACTAGCGAACGGGAGCAGTTCTTC. Protein: CASSPGTSEREQFF.

This clonotype was seen more than once but under ten times. V usage is TRBV5-1 and J usage is TRBJ1-1, with D possibly matching TRBD1 (5 bases). V was pared by 5 bases and J by 2 bases, with 13 bases between. CDR3 length equals 14 residues. Per germline, CDR1 SGHRS and CDR2 YFSETQ. For the CDR3, the DNA is TGCGCCAGCAGTGCCAGGACAACCAACACTGAAGCTTTCTTT. Its translation: CASSARTTNTEAFF. The full variable domain, rest sourced from reference TRBV5-1 and TRBJ1-1, is KAGVTQTPRYLIKTRGQQVTLSCSPISGHRSVSWYQQTPGQGLQFLFEYFSETQRNKGNFPGRFSGRQFSNSRSEMNVSTLELGDSALYLCASSARTTNTEAFFGQGTRLTVV.

This clonotype was observed once. This may stem from a read error, because a much larger clone lies one nucleotide away. The chain has TRBV10-3 and TRBJ2-3; D remains ambiguous. Per the germline V gene, CDR1 is ENHRY and CDR2 is SYGVKD. This CDR3 is built from 14 residues. As DNA, the CDR3 is TGTGCCACCAGTGAGTCTAAGGGCGCAGATACGCAGTATTTT. Its protein product is CATSESKGADTQYF.

This clonotype was seen a handful of times. J is TRBJ2-1 and V is TRBV6-1; maybe TRBD1 (6 bases). Germline V gene lookup returns CDR1 MNHNS and CDR2 SASEGT. The CDR3 extends over 13 amino acids. V was cut by 6 bases and J by 6 bases, with 12 bases left in between. The CDR3 sequence is CASSPGVVNEQFF. CDR3 DNA: TGTGCCAGCAGCCCAGGGGTGGTCAATGAGCAGTTCTTC.

In its sample, this clonotype was seen a few times. The chain joins TRBV20-1 to TRBJ2-7; no firm D call. The J call is doubtful: the DNA matches TRBJ2-5 better. This CDR3 contains 13 residues. Per the germline V gene, CDR1 is DFQATT and CDR2 is SNEGSKA (reference sequence). For the CDR3, the DNA is TGCAGTGCTAGCGGCGGACGTTGGGAGACCCAGTACTTC. Its translation: CSASGGRWETQYF.

The CDR3 DNA follows: TGTGCCAGCAGTGCCCGGAGGACAGGAAATTCACCCCTCCACTTT. Protein sequence: CASSARRTGNSPLHF. The chain couples TRBV12-3 or TRBV12-4 to TRBJ1-6; TRBD1 matches at 7 bases. Unmatched junction bases numbered 8, after V lost 5 bases and J lost 7 bases. This CDR3 comprises 15 residues.

At least ten counts were recorded for this clonotype. One end of the junction is discordant with germline, which a read error may explain. This chain links TRBV7-2 with TRBJ2-3, with a weak D call TRBD2 (6 bases). The CDR3 sequence is 14 residues long. CDR1 is SGHTA and CDR2 is FQGNSA in the germline V gene. CDR3 protein: CASSPLRGTDTQYF. The CDR3 DNA reads TGCGCCAGCAGCCCACTTCGGGGGACAGATACGCAGTATTTT.

V gene TRBV6-5 combines with J gene TRBJ2-5; the match to TRBD2 covers 9 bases. V shed 6 bases, J shed 5 bases, and the junction held 7 bases outside the gene matches. Looked up from germline, CDR1 is MNHEY and CDR2 is SVGAGI. This CDR3 has 14 residues. The CDR3 reads CASSPGTSWETQYF. CDR3 sequence (DNA): TGTGCCAGCAGCCCCGGGACTAGCTGGGAGACCCAGTACTTC.

This clonotype was picked up a small number of times. The chain is built from TRBV7-2 and TRBJ2-1; tentative D call: TRBD2 (5 bases). This CDR3 comprises 12 residues. V dropped 5 bases and J dropped 8 bases, with 10 bases sitting between them. The germline gives CDR1 SGHTA, CDR2 FQGNSA. Written as DNA, the CDR3 is TGTGCCAGCAGCCCTACTAGACATGAGCAGTTCTTC. Translation: CASSPTRHEQFF. Supplemented by reference TRBV7-2 and TRBJ2-1, the full variable domain reads GAGVSQSPSNKVTEKGKDVELRCDPISGHTALYWYRQSLGQGLEFLIYFQGNSAPDKSGLPSDRFSAERTGGSVSTLTIQRTQQEDSAVYLCASSPTRHEQFFGPGTRLTVL.

J is TRBJ1-3 and V is TRBV20-1; no firm D call. In germline, CDR1 is DFQATT, CDR2 SNEGSKA (reference sequence). This CDR3 has 12 residues. The V gene lost 0 bases and the J gene lost 2 bases, with 2 bases spanning the gap. The CDR3 is CSARDTGNTIYF. The CDR3 DNA reads TGCAGTGCTAGAGACACTGGAAACACCATATATTTT.

This clonotype came up a few times. The chain uses TRBV7-2 and TRBJ1-4; the match to TRBD1 covers 10 bases. Germline values: CDR1 SGHTA, CDR2 FQGNSA. V lost 5 bases, J lost 7 bases, and 16 bases stayed unmatched. This CDR3 region has 18 residues. The CDR3 loop is CASSQSTGGNFMGEKLFF. CDR3 nucleotides: TGTGCCAGCAGCCAATCGACAGGGGGCAATTTCATGGGTGAAAAACTGTTTTTT.

This clonotype was found many times. The chain combines TRBV29-1 with TRBJ2-7, with TRBD2 identical over 13 bases. CDR3 length: 16 amino acids. The ends lost 0 bases at V and 0 bases at J; junction bases unmatched: 2. The germline V gene encodes CDR1 SQVTM and CDR2 ANQGSEA. The CDR3 loop is CSVEDWTSGSSYEQYF. Here the CDR3 DNA reads TGCAGCGTTGAAGATTGGACTAGCGGGAGCTCCTACGAGCAGTACTTC.